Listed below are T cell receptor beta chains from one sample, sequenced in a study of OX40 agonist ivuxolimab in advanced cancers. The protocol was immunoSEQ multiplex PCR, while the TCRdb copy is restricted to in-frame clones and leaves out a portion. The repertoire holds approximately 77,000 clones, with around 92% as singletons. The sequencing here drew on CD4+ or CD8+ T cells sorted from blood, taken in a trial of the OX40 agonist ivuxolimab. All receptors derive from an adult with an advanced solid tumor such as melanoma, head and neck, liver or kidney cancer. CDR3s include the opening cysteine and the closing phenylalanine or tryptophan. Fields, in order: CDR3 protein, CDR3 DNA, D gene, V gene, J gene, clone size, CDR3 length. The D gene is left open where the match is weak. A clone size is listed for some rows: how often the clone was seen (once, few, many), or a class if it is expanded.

CDR3: CASKKDRGEGHLGGYTF
DNA: TGTGCCAGCAAAAAGGACAGGGGAGAAGGTCACCTTGGAGGCTACACCTTC
D: TRBD1
V: TRBV6-4
J: TRBJ1-2
size: -
length: 17

CDR3: CASSLSGTGEYNEQFF
DNA: TGCGCCAGCAGCTTGTCAGGGACAGGGGAATACAATGAGCAGTTCTTC
D: TRBD1
V: TRBV5-1
J: TRBJ2-1
size: once
length: 16

CDR3: CASSLGGEQFF
DNA: TGTGCCAGCAGCTTGGGCGGAGAGCAGTTCTTC
D: -
V: TRBV11-3
J: TRBJ2-1
size: -
length: 11

CDR3: CASSELAGGQETQYF
DNA: TGCGCCAGCAGTGAGCTAGCGGGGGGGCAAGAGACCCAGTACTTC
D: TRBD2
V: TRBV10-2
J: TRBJ2-5
size: -
length: 15

CDR3: CASSGAWGNEQFF
DNA: TGTGCCAGCAGCGGAGCTTGGGGCAATGAGCAGTTCTTC
D: -
V: TRBV2
J: TRBJ2-1
size: -
length: 13

CDR3: CASSEKGPGRGGTQYF
DNA: TGCGCCAGCAGTGAAAAGGGACCCGGACGGGGTGGAACGCAGTATTTT
D: -
V: TRBV10-1
J: TRBJ2-3
size: -
length: 16

CDR3: CASSVSGESYEQYF
DNA: TGTGCCAGCAGCGTTAGCGGGGAATCCTACGAGCAGTACTTC
D: TRBD2
V: TRBV7-6
J: TRBJ2-7
size: -
length: 14

CDR3: CASSLGGGGYEQYF
DNA: TGTGCCAGCAGCTTAGGTGGGGGGGGCTACGAGCAGTACTTC
D: TRBD2
V: TRBV7-6
J: TRBJ2-7
size: -
length: 14

CDR3: CASSLNRVYEQYF
DNA: TGTGCCAGCAGCTTAAACAGGGTCTACGAGCAGTACTTC
D: -
V: TRBV11-2
J: TRBJ2-7
size: -
length: 13

CDR3: CASSPRTRTEAFF
DNA: TGTGCCAGCAGCCCTCGGACGCGTACTGAAGCTTTCTTT
D: -
V: TRBV16
J: TRBJ1-1
size: -
length: 13

CDR3: CSVVILGTQYF
DNA: TGCAGCGTTGTAATCCTTGGGACCCAGTACTTC
D: -
V: TRBV29-1
J: TRBJ2-5
size: -
length: 11

CDR3: CASSQVLGQDNQPQHF
DNA: TGCGCCAGCAGCCAAGTCCTGGGACAGGACAATCAGCCCCAGCATTTT
D: TRBD1
V: TRBV4-3
J: TRBJ1-5
size: -
length: 16

CDR3: CASSVEVGYEQYF
DNA: TGTGCCAGCAGCGTAGAGGTGGGGTACGAGCAGTACTTC
D: -
V: TRBV9
J: TRBJ2-7
size: -
length: 13

CDR3: CSVEGYRGSGNTIYF
DNA: TGCAGCGTTGAAGGTTACAGGGGATCTGGAAACACCATATATTTT
D: TRBD1
V: TRBV29-1
J: TRBJ1-3
size: -
length: 15

CDR3: CASSSLLDGYTF
DNA: TGTGCCAGCAGCTCCCTCCTGGATGGCTACACCTTC
D: -
V: TRBV7-2
J: TRBJ1-2
size: -
length: 12

CDR3: CASSLNAALSAEAFF
DNA: TGTGCCAGCAGCTTAAACGCAGCCCTAAGCGCTGAAGCTTTCTTT
D: -
V: TRBV7-3
J: TRBJ1-1
size: -
length: 15

CDR3: CASSGDLYYEQYF
DNA: TGTGCCAGCAGTGGCGACCTATACTACGAGCAGTACTTC
D: -
V: TRBV6-1
J: TRBJ2-7
size: -
length: 13

CDR3: CASSATPGHRGPGDEQYF
DNA: TGTGCCAGCAGCGCAACCCCCGGACACAGGGGCCCTGGGGACGAGCAGTACTTC
D: TRBD1
V: TRBV9
J: TRBJ2-7
size: -
length: 18

CDR3: CASSQDGVSDSPLHF
DNA: TGCGCCAGCAGCCAAGATGGGGTCTCGGATTCACCCCTCCACTTT
D: -
V: TRBV4-3
J: TRBJ1-6
size: -
length: 15